This TCR beta chain is from a study of cytomegalovirus exposure and HLA in healthy donors. Study-level findings and limits: Most subjects' HLA-A and HLA-B alleles were reportedly predicted from TCR beta sequences. Later work found most CMV-associated TCR beta chains apparently HLA-restricted. Overall, approximately 150 TCR beta chains were annotated as cytomegalovirus-associated.

V was trimmed by 3 bases and J by 8 bases, leaving 13 bases between them. This CDR3 region has 13 residues. Germline values: CDR1 KGHSH, CDR2 LQKENI. This clone turned up a few times. Its cognate antigen is unknown. PCR used 60 Vbeta primers and 13 Jbeta primers. The protocol was immunoSEQ multiplex PCR, while the TCRdb copy is restricted to in-frame clones and leaves out a portion. In the table there are 85,000 to 130,000 clones, roughly a tenth of which are singletons. The material sequenced was PBMCs. The receptor was isolated from a man in his forties or fifties in good health and CMV-seropositive. The chain carries TRBV18 and TRBJ1-2; D is uncertain. CDR3 in DNA: TGTGCCAGCTCACCTCGGGGTATCGACGGCTACACCTTC. Translated, it gives CASSPRGIDGYTF.